The following is a T cell receptor beta chain sequence with its context. Its antigen is still unknown. This sample stems from a study of post-analysis software for immune sequencing data. Each TCR beta cDNA library carried unique molecular identifiers. TCRdb called the PCR reads again in MiXCR, with one record for every CDR3 protein. The sample contains about 540,000 distinct CDR3 sequences, 30% to 40% of which appear only once. The junction had 14 bases not matched to a gene; V was cut back by 5 bases and J by 5 bases. The CDR3 consists of 16 residues. Germline V gene data show CDR1 as SGDLS and CDR2 as YYNGEE. Overall study results and limits: In patients, TRBV5-6, TRBV5-1 and TRBV20-1 belonged to five or six TRBV segments found more frequently than in controls.

This chain connects TRBV9 to TRBJ2-5; TRBD1 matches at 8 bases. The sequenced sample consisted of blood. The TCR originated in a girl aged 2-17 years with multiple sclerosis. The CDR3 loop reads CASSGSPGQAEETQYF. CDR3 DNA: TGTGCCAGCAGTGGAAGTCCGGGACAGGCGGAGGAGACCCAGTACTTC.